The TCR beta chain described here comes from a study of T cells after yellow fever vaccination. Ten or more counts support this clonotype. TCRdb reprocessed the 5' RACE reads with MiXCR, giving one entry per CDR3 protein. The data show a few hundred thousand distinct CDR3 sequences, roughly 4.3% seen once. This CDR3 spans 12 amino acids. Germline values: CDR1 SQVTM, CDR2 ANQGSEA. Between the trimmed V and J ends, which lost 3 bases and 7 bases, there was a span of 10 bases. V is TRBV29-1 and J is TRBJ2-1; weak D call: TRBD2 (5 bases). The TCR comes from a man younger than 30 who received the YFV17D yellow fever vaccine. Here the sequenced sample was PBMCs, taken 5 days after the yellow fever booster vaccination. CDR3 coding DNA: TGCAGCGTTGAGCCTAGCAAGAATGAGCAGTTCTTC. Translating gives CSVEPSKNEQFF.